This T cell receptor beta chain emerged from a study of blood T cell repertoires in COVID-19. Study context: The origin of the acute and convalescent COVID-19 samples was the United States, Italy and Spain.

Profiled with immunoSEQ multiplex PCR; TCRdb holds only in-frame clones, not every one. The repertoire includes about 42,000 clones, almost 90% of them detected once, and about 2.6% sits in the top ten. Per the germline V gene, CDR1 is LNHDA and CDR2 is SQIVND (reference sequence). Trimming pared 0 bases from V and 0 bases from J, leaving 17 bases between. This CDR3 contains 18 residues. The sequence came from a man aged 45-65 years with active COVID-19. Sequencing was performed on peripheral blood. This chain joins TRBV19 and TRBJ1-2; D perhaps matches TRBD1 (6 bases). The CDR3, as DNA: TGTGCCAGTAGTATAGATCTGTGGACAGTTAATACTAACTATGGCTACACCTTC. Protein sequence: CASSIDLWTVNTNYGYTF.